This T cell receptor (beta chain) was profiled in a study of patients and donors after allogeneic stem cell transplantation. TCRdb reprocessed the RT-PCR reads via MiXCR and lists one record per CDR3 protein. Of more than 150,000 distinct CDR3 sequences listed, more than 35% are singletons. Germline lookup yields CDR1 LNHNV and CDR2 YYDKDF (reference sequence). V lost 0 bases and J 7 bases, leaving 13 bases between the germline ends. This CDR3 is built from 15 residues. This chain joins TRBV15 and TRBJ2-1, with unresolved D. Sequenced input: blood, either unsorted or a sorted T cell fraction (not recorded which). This TCR derives from a human donor who was either an allogeneic HSCT recipient or a stem cell or donor lymphocyte infusion donor (not recorded which). It is not recorded whose cells these are; they may come from a transplant donor. The CDR3 nucleotides are TGTGCCACCAGCAGAGATCGCCCCATCGGGAATGAGCAGTTCTTC. This codes for CATSRDRPIGNEQFF.